These 22 T cell receptor beta chains share one sample of origin, sequenced in a study of blood T cell repertoires in COVID-19. The assay was immunoSEQ multiplex PCR, and TCRdb's table has in-frame clones only and misses some. The sample lists about 76,000 clones, under 95% seen once, with 5.5% to 6% in the top ten. Sequencing was done on a sample of peripheral blood. These TCRs come from a human donor in a cohort sampled during active COVID-19.

Written as DNA, the CDR3 is TGTGCCAGCAGCTTAGCGCTTGGAGGCAAGGGAAAACTGTTTTTT. Encoded protein: CASSLALGGKGKLFF. The chain combines TRBV7-2 with TRBJ1-4; no clear D gene. Between the trimmed V and J ends, which lost 0 bases and 10 bases, there was a span of 15 bases. CDR3 length: 15 amino acids. The germline gives CDR1 SGHTA, CDR2 FQGNSA.

The chain has TRBV7-2 and TRBJ1-2; 7 bases agree with TRBD1. V lost 5 bases to trimming and J lost 5 bases; unmatched junction nucleotides: 8. Germline CDR1 and CDR2: SGHTA and FQGNSA. This CDR3 has 14 amino acids. CDR3 loop: CASSPMGQIYGYTF. CDR3 nucleotide sequence: TGTGCCAGCAGCCCTATGGGACAGATATATGGCTACACCTTC. The full variable domain, with the rest looked up from reference TRBV7-2 and TRBJ1-2, is GAGVSQSPSNKVTEKGKDVELRCDPISGHTALYWYRQSLGQGLEFLIYFQGNSAPDKSGLPSDRFSAERTGGSVSTLTIQRTQQEDSAVYLCASSPMGQIYGYTFGSGTRLTVV.

This chain links TRBV18 with TRBJ2-7; TRBD1 matches at 10 bases. V gave up 2 bases and J gave up 5 bases; unmatched junction bases: 9. The CDR3 is 16 residues long. The germline gives CDR1 KGHSH, CDR2 LQKENI. In nucleotides, the CDR3 is TGTGCCAGCTCACCATTTCGTCCTGGACAGGGGGACGAGCAGTACTTC. This gives the protein CASSPFRPGQGDEQYF.

The chain links TRBV7-2 to TRBJ2-7, with a weak D call TRBD1 (6 bases). The germline V gene has CDR1 SGHTA and CDR2 FQGNSA. With 0 bases removed from V and 5 bases from J, the gap between germline ends came to 11 bases. The CDR3 covers 14 residues. CDR3 nucleotides: TGTGCCAGCAGCTTAGCGCAGGGGATCGACGAGCAGTACTTC. Translating it yields CASSLAQGIDEQYF.

V usage is TRBV7-2 and J usage is TRBJ2-7; perhaps TRBD2 as D (6 bases). Germline V gene sequence: CDR1 SGHTA, CDR2 FQGNSA. V was pared by 3 bases and J by 2 bases, with 11 bases between. This CDR3 region has 14 residues. In DNA, the CDR3 is TGTGCCAGCAGCTTGGGAGGCACCGCCTACGAGCAGTACTTC. Translating gives CASSLGGTAYEQYF.

This clone came up a few times. This chain connects TRBV7-3 to TRBJ2-3, with D perhaps TRBD2 (6 bases). CDR1 and CDR2 from the germline V gene are SGHTA and FQGTGA. V shed 5 bases and J shed 1 base, with 13 bases lying between them. The CDR3 length is 15 residues. As DNA, the CDR3 is TGTGCCAGCAGCGCTACTAGCCGTGGCACAGATACGCAGTATTTT. As protein: CASSATSRGTDTQYF.

As regards this clone: Other DNA sequences in the sample encode the same CDR3. The chain couples TRBV19 to TRBJ2-3, with D perhaps matching TRBD2 (5 bases). Looked up from germline, CDR1 is LNHDA and CDR2 is SQIVND (reference sequence). The V and J ends lost 2 bases and 4 bases respectively, with 10 bases between them. CDR3 size: 14 residues. The CDR3 nucleotides read TGTGCCAGTAGTATAAGCGGAGAGTCAGATACGCAGTATTTT. Encoded protein: CASSISGESDTQYF.

A remark on this clone: The same CDR3 is also encoded by other DNA sequences in this sample. The CDR3 DNA reads TGTGCCAGTCTGAAAGGGGCCGGAGATACGCAGTATTTT. It encodes CASLKGAGDTQYF. V usage is TRBV16 and J usage is TRBJ2-3; tentative D call: TRBD1 (5 bases). Germline loops: CDR1 KGHSY, CDR2 FQNENV. The CDR3 is 13 residues long. Trimming took 9 bases from V and 5 from J, leaving 15 bases between them.

The chain links TRBV30 to TRBJ2-1; the D gene is possibly TRBD1 (6 bases). CDR3 length equals 19 residues. From germline, CDR1 is GTSNPN and CDR2 SVGIG (reference sequence). Deletions cut 0 bases from V and 4 bases from J, with 25 bases between. The CDR3 protein is CAWSVGWQTGTKNYNEQFF. As DNA, the CDR3 is TGTGCCTGGAGTGTAGGTTGGCAGACCGGGACAAAGAATTACAATGAGCAGTTCTTC.

The chain joins TRBV6-6 to TRBJ2-7; 8 bases fit TRBD2. Per the germline V gene, CDR1 is MNHNY and CDR2 is SVGAGI (reference sequence). The CDR3 consists of 14 residues. J gave up 4 bases and V 6 bases, and 8 bases lay outside the gene matches. The CDR3 is CASRKPGGRYEQYF. CDR3 sequence (DNA): TGTGCCAGCAGGAAGCCGGGGGGGCGATACGAGCAGTACTTC.

The chain combines TRBV20-1 with TRBJ1-1, with D possibly TRBD1 on 5 matching bases. Trimming pared 6 bases from V and 14 bases from J, leaving 19 bases between. The V gene's germline CDR1 is DFQATT and CDR2 SNEGSKA (reference sequence). This CDR3 has 11 residues. The CDR3 spells CSAHSGTPSFF. The CDR3 DNA reads as TGCAGTGCCCACTCCGGGACTCCCTCCTTCTTT.

The gene calls are TRBV15 and TRBJ2-3; 11 bases are a match to TRBD2. CDR1 and CDR2 (germline): LNHNV, YYDKDF (reference sequence). After removal of 9 bases from V and 0 bases from J, the junction contained 5 bases not matched to a gene. This CDR3 has 15 amino acids. The CDR3 DNA reads TGTGCCACTGCTTCTAGCGGGGGGAGCACAGATACGCAGTATTTT. The encoded protein is CATASSGGSTDTQYF.

V and J are TRBV5-1 and TRBJ1-2; D is perhaps TRBD1 (5 bases). The CDR3 runs to 13 residues. Germline assignment: CDR1 SGHRS and CDR2 YFSETQ. V shed 2 bases and J shed 6 bases, with 11 bases lying between them. The CDR3 DNA reads as TGCGCCAGCAGCTTTATAGGGGCGGATGGCTACACCTTC. Encoded protein: CASSFIGADGYTF.

The V gene is TRBV6-5, the J gene TRBJ2-1; the D gene is possibly TRBD2 (6 bases). The CDR3 runs to 14 residues. Between the trimmed V and J ends, which lost 2 bases and 7 bases, there was a span of 12 bases. Germline CDR1 and CDR2: MNHEY and SVGAGI. The CDR3 DNA follows: TGTGCCAGCAGTTACGTAGCGGCAGGGAATGAGCAGTTCTTC. Protein: CASSYVAAGNEQFF.

This clone has more than one count but fewer than ten. This chain joins TRBV6-5 and TRBJ2-7; no clear D gene. The germline V and J ends were trimmed by 10 bases and 2 bases, with 9 bases remaining between them. Germline CDR1 reads MNHEY; CDR2 reads SVGAGI. The CDR3 sequence is 11 residues long. The CDR3 bases are TGTGCCACCAGGCAGGCCTACGAGCAGTACTTC. This gives the protein CATRQAYEQYF.

The chain combines TRBV6-1 with TRBJ2-3, with 12 bases aligning to TRBD2. The V and J ends lost 2 bases and 4 bases, in that order; junction bases with no gene match: 4. CDR1 is MNHNS, CDR2 SASEGT, per germline. This CDR3 spans 16 amino acids. The CDR3 loop is CASSEILAGGADTQYF. DNA for the CDR3: TGTGCCAGCAGTGAAATACTAGCGGGGGGAGCAGATACGCAGTATTTT.

The chain has TRBV7-3 and TRBJ2-5; TRBD2 matches 9 bases. The CDR3 runs to 14 residues. Looked up from germline, CDR1 is SGHTA and CDR2 is FQGTGA. The V gene end was trimmed by 4 bases and the J gene end by 3 bases; junction bases not matched to a gene: 3. The CDR3 region has the DNA TGTGCCAGCAGCTCGACTAGCGGAAAAGAGACCCAGTACTTC. Translation gives CASSSTSGKETQYF.

The chain uses TRBV21-1 and TRBJ1-6. TRBV21-1 is annotated as a pseudogene. The length of the CDR3 is 17 residues. Written as DNA, the CDR3 is TGTGCCAGCAGCAATGAAGTCCTGGATTGCGGGGATTCACCCCTCCACTTT. Translating it yields CASSNEVLDCGDSPLHF.

The chain uses TRBV7-7 and TRBJ2-3; 10 bases are shared with TRBD1. Germline V gene data show CDR1 as SSHAT and CDR2 as FNYEAQ (reference sequence). V shed 8 bases and J 2 bases; nucleotides not matched to a gene: 7. This CDR3 spans 15 amino acids. The CDR3 DNA follows: TGTGCCAGCGGTCCGGGGACAGGGGTCACAGATACGCAGTATTTT. Encoded protein: CASGPGTGVTDTQYF.

This clone was observed a single time. The V call is TRBV5-4, the J call TRBJ2-1, with 9 nucleotides matching TRBD1. CDR1 SGHNT and CDR2 YYREEE come from the germline V gene (reference sequence). Germline trimming cut 3 bases from V and 9 bases from J; bases unmatched to any gene: 1. There are 12 residues in the CDR3. CDR3 coding DNA: TGTGCCAGCAGCTCGGGACAGGGTGAGCAGTTCTTC. It specifies CASSSGQGEQFF.

The V gene is TRBV18, the J gene TRBJ2-7, with 8 bases lining up with TRBD1. There are 13 residues in the CDR3. The V gene end was trimmed by 8 bases and the J gene end by 5 bases; junction bases not matched to a gene: 8. Germline-derived CDR1 and CDR2 are KGHSH and LQKENI. CDR3: CASESGQENEQYF. The CDR3 DNA reads as TGTGCCAGCGAGTCGGGACAGGAGAACGAGCAGTACTTC.

The chain links TRBV7-6 to TRBJ1-4; D may be TRBD1 (5 bases). Germline V gene lookup returns CDR1 SGHVS and CDR2 FNYEAQ. With 3 bases removed from V and 5 bases from J, the gap between germline ends came to 13 bases. The CDR3 sequence is 15 residues long. The CDR3 coding sequence is TGTGCCAGCAGCTTGGTGGCAGGGATAAATGAAAAACTGTTTTTT. Protein: CASSLVAGINEKLFF.